Shown below are 5 T cell receptor beta chains from a single sample sequenced in a study of CD8+ T cells in alopecia areata. RNA extraction was followed by reverse transcription into cDNA, which acted as the sequencing template. The assay was immunoSEQ multiplex PCR, and TCRdb's table has in-frame clones only and misses some. The sample holds about 120,000 clones, and no clone turns up only once. The sample was lesional skin. These receptors were collected from a C3H/HeJ mouse with alopecia areata. MHC haplotype of the strain: H2-k.

Note on this clone: The gene names here belong to mouse. From the germline J gene comes the end of the CDR3, since the read stops 4 residues before it. The V gene is TRBV13-3, the J gene TRBJ2-7; 9 bases are a match to TRBD1. Per the germline V gene, CDR1 is NNHDY and CDR2 is SYVADS. Trimming removed 4 bases from V and 3 bases from J; junction bases left unmatched: 5. The CDR3 is made up of 14 amino acids. The CDR3 protein is CASSPGTGNYEQYF. Partial CDR3 DNA: TGTGCCAGCAGTCCTGGGACAGGGAACTAT.

This clone was observed a handful of times. Gene and germline names: mouse. Read coverage stops 4 residues before the CDR3 terminus; the germline J gene supplies the remainder. The chain carries TRBV1 and TRBJ2-1; TRBD2 matches 7 bases. V was pared by 0 bases and J by 5 bases, with 7 bases of the junction left unmatched. CDR1 is NSQYPW and CDR2 is LRSPGD in the germline V gene (reference sequence). The CDR3 is 16 amino acids. Incomplete CDR3 DNA: TGCACCTGCAGTGCAGAGTGGTCTGGGGGTGATGCT. Its translation is CTCSAEWSGGDA. In full, the CDR3 reads CTCSAEWSGGDAEQFF.

This clone was seen ten or more times. Gene names are the mouse ones. The sequenced CDR3 bases are TGTGCCAGCAGTGTTCCCGGGACTGGGGGAGACTATGCT. Translated: CASSVPGTGGDYA. The full CDR3 reads CASSVPGTGGDYAEQFF. V and J are TRBV13-3 and TRBJ2-1, with 11 positions matching TRBD2. The CDR3 end falls 4 residues outside the read, so it is completed with the germline J gene. V lost 3 bases and J lost 2; bases outside the gene matches: 7. The CDR3 spans 17 residues. Germline CDR1 NNHDY, CDR2 SYVADS.

There are a few counts of this clone. Gene and germline names: mouse. The CDR3 is cut off 4 residues early in the read; its end comes from the germline J gene. V is TRBV13-1 and J is TRBJ2-1; tentative D call: TRBD1 (6 bases). V lost 5 bases and J 4 bases, leaving 10 bases between the germline ends. Germline V gene data show CDR1 as NSHNY and CDR2 as SYGAGN. The length of the CDR3 is 13 residues. The covered CDR3 bases are TGTGCCAGCAGGGGACATACATATGCT. Amino acid sequence: CASRGHTYA. The entire CDR3 reads CASRGHTYAEQFF.

As to this clone: Gene names and germline match the mouse. The DNA ends 4 residues before the CDR3 does, and the rest of the CDR3 is filled in from the germline J gene. This chain uses TRBV1 with TRBJ2-1; the match to TRBD1 covers 11 bases. CDR1 is NSQYPW and CDR2 is LRSPGD in the germline V gene (reference sequence). Losses at the gene ends were 3 bases for V and 0 bases for J; bases not matched to a gene: 4. The CDR3 totals 17 residues. The sequenced CDR3 bases are TGCACCTGCAGTGCGCGGACAGGGGGCCTTAACTATGCT. This gives the protein CTCSARTGGLNYA. The entire CDR3 protein is CTCSARTGGLNYAEQFF.